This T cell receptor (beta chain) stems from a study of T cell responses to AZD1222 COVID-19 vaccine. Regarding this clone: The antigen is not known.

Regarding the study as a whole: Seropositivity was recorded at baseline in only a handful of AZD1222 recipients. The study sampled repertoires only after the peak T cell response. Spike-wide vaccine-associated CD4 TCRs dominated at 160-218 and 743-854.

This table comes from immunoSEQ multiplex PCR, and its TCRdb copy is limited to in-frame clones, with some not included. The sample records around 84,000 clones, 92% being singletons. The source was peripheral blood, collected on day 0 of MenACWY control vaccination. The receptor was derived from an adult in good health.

The CDR3 reads CASCGELGYGYTF. The DNA of the CDR3 is TGTGCCAGTTGTGGAGAGCTCGGCTATGGCTACACCTTC. This chain links TRBV28 with TRBJ1-2; no clear D gene. CDR3 length: 13 amino acids. CDR1 MDHEN and CDR2 SYDVKM come from the germline V gene. V was cut by 9 bases and J by 4 bases, with 15 bases left in between.